The T cell receptor (beta chain) described here comes from a study of cytomegalovirus exposure and HLA in healthy donors. Study details: Of all 380 or so donors who were genotyped, around 79% belonged to the Caucasian-associated ancestry cluster.

Primers: 60 Vbeta forward and 13 Jbeta reverse. Per the original methods: Later work found approximately 80 million unique TCR beta chains, with roughly 11 million shared. Profiling relied on immunoSEQ multiplex PCR, and the TCRdb table lists in-frame clones only, not all of them. V and J calls and clone size are as listed in that table; D and trimming were resolved from the DNA. The sample includes under 200,000 clones, 86% of them seen just once. Notes on this clone: As yet, its antigen is unknown.

Trimming stripped 4 bases from V and 4 bases from J, with 18 bases between. The CDR3 covers 15 residues. Germline V gene lookup returns CDR1 SGHRS and CDR2 YFSETQ. General study results and limits: In a later analysis, productive TCRs from donors in an Asian-associated ancestry cluster reportedly carried fewer N-insertions than the cohort mean. Roughly uniform sequencing depth across donors was assumed, possibly incorrectly.

The chain combines TRBV5-1 with TRBJ2-7, with D possibly matching TRBD2 (7 bases). The TCR originated in a woman aged 25-40 years in good health and CMV-seronegative. Sequenced material: PBMCs. The DNA for the CDR3 is TGCGCCAGCAGCCCCAGGGGCGGGAGAGTTTACGAGCAGTACTTC. Protein product: CASSPRGGRVYEQYF.